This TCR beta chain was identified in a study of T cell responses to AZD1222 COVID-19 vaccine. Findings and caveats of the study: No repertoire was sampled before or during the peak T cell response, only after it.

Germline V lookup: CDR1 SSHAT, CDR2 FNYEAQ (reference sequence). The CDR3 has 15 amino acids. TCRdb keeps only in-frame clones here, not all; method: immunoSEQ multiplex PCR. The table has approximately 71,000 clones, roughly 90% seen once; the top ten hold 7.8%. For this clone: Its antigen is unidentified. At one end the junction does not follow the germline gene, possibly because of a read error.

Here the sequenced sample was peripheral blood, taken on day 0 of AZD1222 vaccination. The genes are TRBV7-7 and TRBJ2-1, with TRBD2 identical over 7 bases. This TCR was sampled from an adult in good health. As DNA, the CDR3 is TGTGCTAGCAGCCCGGCCTCGGGAGGAGGGAATGAGCAGTTCTTC. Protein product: CASSPASGGGNEQFF.